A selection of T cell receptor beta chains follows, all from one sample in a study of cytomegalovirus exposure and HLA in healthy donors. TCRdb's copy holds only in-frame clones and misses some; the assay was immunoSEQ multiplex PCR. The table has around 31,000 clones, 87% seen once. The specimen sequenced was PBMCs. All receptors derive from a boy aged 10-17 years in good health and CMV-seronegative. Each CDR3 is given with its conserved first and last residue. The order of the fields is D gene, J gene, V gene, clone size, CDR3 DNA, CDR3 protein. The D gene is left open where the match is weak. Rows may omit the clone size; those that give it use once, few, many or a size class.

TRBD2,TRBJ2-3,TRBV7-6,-,TGTGCCAGCAGTTTGAGGGGACTAGCGGGGGGGCCCGATACGCAGTATTTT,CASSLRGLAGGPDTQYF
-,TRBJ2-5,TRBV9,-,TGTGCCAGCAGCGAGGGGGGGGGCGCGGTGGAGACCCAGTACTTC,CASSEGGGAVETQYF
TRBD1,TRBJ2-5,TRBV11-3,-,TGTGCCAGCAGCCGGTCAGGGGGCTGGGAGACCCAGTACTTC,CASSRSGGWETQYF
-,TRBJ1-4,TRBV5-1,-,TGCGCCAGCAGCTTAATGGCACAGTCTAATGAAAAACTGTTTTTT,CASSLMAQSNEKLFF
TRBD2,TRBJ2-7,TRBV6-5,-,TGTGCCAGCAGTTACAAGGGGAGCGGGGCGGAGCAGTACTTC,CASSYKGSGAEQYF
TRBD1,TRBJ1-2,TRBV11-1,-,TGTGCCAGCAGCTTCCTAAAACAGGGGGCGAGCGGCTACACCTTC,CASSFLKQGASGYTF
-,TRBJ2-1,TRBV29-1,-,TGCAGCGTTGATGCCGGACTCATCTCCTACAATGAGCAGTTCTTC,CSVDAGLISYNEQFF
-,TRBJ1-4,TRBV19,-,TGTGCCAGTAGTCAGGGCCGGGAAAAACTGTTTTTT,CASSQGREKLFF
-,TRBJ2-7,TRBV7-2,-,TGTGCCAGCAGCTTAGAACGGGGAGAGCAGTACTTC,CASSLERGEQYF
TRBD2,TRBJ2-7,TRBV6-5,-,TGTGCCAGCATGAGTAGCGGGGGAGCTTCCTACGAGCAGTACTTC,CASMSSGGASYEQYF
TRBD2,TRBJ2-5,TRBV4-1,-,TGCGCCAGCAGCCAAGTACTAGCGGGTAGAGAGACCCAGTACTTC,CASSQVLAGRETQYF
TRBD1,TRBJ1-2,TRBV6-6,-,TGTGCCAGCAGTTGGGACAGTTTTTCTGGCTACACCTTC,CASSWDSFSGYTF
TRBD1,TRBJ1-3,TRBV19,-,TGTGCCACCGGGGGAACAGGGGTCTCTGGAAACACCATATATTTT,CATGGTGVSGNTIYF
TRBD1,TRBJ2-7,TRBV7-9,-,TGTGCCAGCAGCTTAGAGGGACAGGGATTCTACGAGCAGTACTTC,CASSLEGQGFYEQYF
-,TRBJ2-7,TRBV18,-,TGTGCCAGCTCACCACCGGCGTCAGGGGCCTACGAGCAGTACTTC,CASSPPASGAYEQYF
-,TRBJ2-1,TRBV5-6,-,TGTGCCAGCAGCTTGCGGAGGGGTAGCTCCTACAATGAGCAGTTCTTC,CASSLRRGSSYNEQFF
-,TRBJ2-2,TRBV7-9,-,TGTGCCAGCAGCTTATCCTTGGGGGAGCTGTTTTTT,CASSLSLGELFF
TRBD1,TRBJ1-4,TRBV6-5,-,TGTGCCAGCAGACAACAGGGGGCGCTTGAAAAACTGTTTTTT,CASRQQGALEKLFF
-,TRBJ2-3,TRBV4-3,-,TGCGCCAGCAGCCGAGACTGGAAACAGAGCACAGATACGCAGTATTTT,CASSRDWKQSTDTQYF
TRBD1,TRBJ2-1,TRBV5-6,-,TGTGCCAGCGCTACGACGGGACAGGAGCAGTTCTTC,CASATTGQEQFF
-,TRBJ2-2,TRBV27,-,TGTGCCAGCAGTTTGGTCCGGGGCGGGGAGCTGTTTTTT,CASSLVRGGELFF
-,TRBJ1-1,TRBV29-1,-,TGCAGCGTTGATCTGGGGGGCACTGAAGCTTTCTTT,CSVDLGGTEAFF
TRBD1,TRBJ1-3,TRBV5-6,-,TGTGCCAGCACAGGGCCAGGGGGGCGTAGCTCTGGAAACACCATATATTTT,CASTGPGGRSSGNTIYF
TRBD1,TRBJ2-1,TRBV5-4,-,TGTGCCAGCAGAGGACAGGGGCGAATGTACAATGAGCAGTTCTTC,CASRGQGRMYNEQFF
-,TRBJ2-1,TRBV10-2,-,TGCGCCAGCGACTCCGTTGGAAGCTCCTACAATGAGCAGTTCTTC,CASDSVGSSYNEQFF
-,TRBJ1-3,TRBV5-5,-,TGTGCCAGCAGCTTGTCTTCGGGGGCTGGAAACACCATATATTTT,CASSLSSGAGNTIYF
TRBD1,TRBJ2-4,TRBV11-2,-,TGTGCCAGCAGCTTAGCGCGACAGGGGGGGACCAAAAACATTCAGTACTTC,CASSLARQGGTKNIQYF
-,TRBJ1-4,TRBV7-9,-,TGTGCCAGCAGCTTAGGGACAGCTAATGAAAAACTGTTTTTT,CASSLGTANEKLFF
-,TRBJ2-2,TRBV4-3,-,TGCGCCAGCAGCCAAGGCCCCCGACAGGTCACCGGGGAGCTGTTTTTT,CASSQGPRQVTGELFF
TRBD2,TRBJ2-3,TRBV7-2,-,TGTGCCAGCAGCTTTGGTCTAGCGGGGAACACAGATACGCAGTATTTT,CASSFGLAGNTDTQYF
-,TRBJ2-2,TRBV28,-,TGTGCCAGCAGTTTAGGCAGGGGGGCCGGGGAGCTGTTTTTT,CASSLGRGAGELFF
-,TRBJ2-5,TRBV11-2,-,TGTGCCAGCAGGGTCGGAGAGACCCAGTACTTC,CASRVGETQYF
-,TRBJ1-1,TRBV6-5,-,TGTGCCAGCAGTTACTCAGAGATACTGAACACTGAAGCTTTCTTT,CASSYSEILNTEAFF
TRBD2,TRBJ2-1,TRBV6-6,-,TGTGCCAGCAGTCTCGGGGTAGCGGGGAAATACAATGAGCAGTTCTTC,CASSLGVAGKYNEQFF
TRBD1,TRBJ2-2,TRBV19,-,TGTGCCAGTAGTCCAAACTCCGACAGGGTCCAATTCGGTACCGGGGAGCTGTTTTTT,CASSPNSDRVQFGTGELFF
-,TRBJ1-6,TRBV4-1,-,TGCGCCAGCAGCCAAGTAACAGGGCCGAATTCACCCCTCCACTTT,CASSQVTGPNSPLHF
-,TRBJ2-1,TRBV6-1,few,TGTGCCAGCAGTGAAGCGCTTGGTCAGGGGGGCGATGAGCAGTTCTTC,CASSEALGQGGDEQFF
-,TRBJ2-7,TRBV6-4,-,TGTGCCAGCAGTGACGTTAGGGGGGGCGAGCAGTACTTC,CASSDVRGGEQYF
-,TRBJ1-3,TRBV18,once,TGTGCCAGCTCACCAACAGGGAAGCGAAACACCATATATTTT,CASSPTGKRNTIYF
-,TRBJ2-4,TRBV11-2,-,TGTGCCAGCAGCTCGGACCGGGGTATGGACATTCAGTACTTC,CASSSDRGMDIQYF
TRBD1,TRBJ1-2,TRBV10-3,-,TGTGCCACCGTCCTCGACAGGGATTCCTATGGCTACACCTTC,CATVLDRDSYGYTF
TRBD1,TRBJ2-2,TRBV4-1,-,TGCGCCAGCAGCCGAACAGGGGGCGCCGCCGGGGAGCTGTTTTTT,CASSRTGGAAGELFF
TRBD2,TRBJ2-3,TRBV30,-,TGTGCCCTGGTGCGGGGGATTAGCACAGATACGCAGTATTTT,CALVRGISTDTQYF
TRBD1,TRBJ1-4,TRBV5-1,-,TGCGCCAGCAGCTTGACTGGGACAGGGAGGGAAAAACTGTTTTTT,CASSLTGTGREKLFF
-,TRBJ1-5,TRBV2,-,TGTGCCAGCAGTGACAGGAATCAGCCCCAGCATTTT,CASSDRNQPQHF
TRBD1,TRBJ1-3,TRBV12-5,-,TGTGCTAGTGGTTTGCCGCGGGACAGAAGCTCTGGAAACACCATATATTTT,CASGLPRDRSSGNTIYF
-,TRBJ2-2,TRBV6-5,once,TGTGCCAGCAGTTACTCGGAGATCTGGGACACCGGGGAGCTGTTTTTT,CASSYSEIWDTGELFF
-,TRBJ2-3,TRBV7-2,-,TGTGCCAGCAGCCGAGGGGGGGGCACAGATACGCAGTATTTT,CASSRGGGTDTQYF
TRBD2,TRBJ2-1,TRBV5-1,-,TGCGCCAGCAGCTTAGAGCTAGCGGGGGGAAATGAGCAGTTCTTC,CASSLELAGGNEQFF
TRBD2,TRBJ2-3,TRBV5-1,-,TGCGCCAGCACCCCCGAGGGACTAGGTACAAATACGCAGTATTTT,CASTPEGLGTNTQYF
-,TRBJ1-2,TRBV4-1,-,TGCGCCAGCAGCCAAGATCTTCCGAGCTCTAACTATGGCTACACCTTC,CASSQDLPSSNYGYTF
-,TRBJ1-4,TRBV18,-,TGTGCCAGCTCACCAGTATCTTTGTGGGACATGGAGGTTCCAACTAATGAAAAACTGTTTTTT,CASSPVSLWDMEVPTNEKLFF
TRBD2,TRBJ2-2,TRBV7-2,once,TGTGCCAGCAGCACGGACGGGACTAGGTACACCGGGGAGCTGTTTTTT,CASSTDGTRYTGELFF
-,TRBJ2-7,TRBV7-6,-,TGTGCCAGCAGCCCACAGACTAGAAGCGAGCAGTACTTC,CASSPQTRSEQYF
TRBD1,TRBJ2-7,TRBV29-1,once,TGCAGCGTTGAAGATGGGCAGGGGGAATCCTACGAGCAGTACTTC,CSVEDGQGESYEQYF
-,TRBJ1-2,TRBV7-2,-,TGTGCCAGCAGTGATAATGGGGTCGGCGGGGCCTATGGCTACACCTTC,CASSDNGVGGAYGYTF
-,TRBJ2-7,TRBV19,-,TGTGCCAGTAGTCACGCTTGGACTAAAGGGGAGCAGTACTTC,CASSHAWTKGEQYF
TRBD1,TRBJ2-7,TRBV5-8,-,TGTGCCAGCAGCTCGCTTGGGACAGGGAGCTCCTACGAGCAGTACTTC,CASSSLGTGSSYEQYF
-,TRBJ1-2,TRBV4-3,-,TGCGCCAGCAGCCAAGGGACAATCTATGGAGGCTACACCTTC,CASSQGTIYGGYTF